This T cell receptor (beta chain) came from a study of shared clonotypes between healthy human individuals (dated by TCRdb to the early 2020s). Regarding the research as a whole: The cohort included three men and two women between 18 and 49 years of age. Between about 0.94 and 8.9 billion PBMCs per donor were obtained by leukapheresis. Libraries were prepared and TCR repertoires were sequenced by different laboratories using diverse techniques, in order to increase sequencing depth and limit assay-specific biases. To estimate repertoire size and how much clonotype sharing occurs between individuals, the study deeply sequenced the blood TCR repertoires of several healthy adults. For each donor, three plates each were used for CD4 naive and CD4 memory, two plates were used for CD8 naive, and one plate was used for CD8 memory.

Using the deep immunoSEQ assay, TCR CDR3 regions were amplified from genomic DNA by multiplex PCR. Extracted genomic DNA from each cell subset was spread evenly across all wells of several immunoSEQ 96-well plates, with each plate serving as a replicate. Each replicate PCR for sorted subsets received around 210 ng genomic DNA, equal to roughly 29,000 T cell genomes. The purified libraries were quantified using a Qubit 3.0 fluorometer, sized with a Bioanalyzer 2100, and then quantified again using the KAPA Library Quantification kit. A separate single-read 150-cycle Illumina NextSeq 550 flow cell was used to sequence each immunoSEQ 96-well plate. Per the original workflow: Because the immunoSEQ output held only junctional sequences and lacked quality scores, the filtering could not match the filtering applied to full-length reads. Sequences were annotated with PyIR, a Python wrapper for IgBLAST v1.9, using IMGT germline references to assign V/J genes and CDR3. Any read was removed if the V/J assignment was weak (E-value above 1e-6), the CDR3 was missing, or the read contained stop codons, out-of-frame junctions, or ambiguous translated residues. V3J clonotypes were defined as sequences sharing the same inferred V gene, J gene, and CDR3 amino acid sequence. Percentage overlap between repertoires was computed as shared unique clonotypes divided by the size of the smaller repertoire. Repertoire richness was assessed with RTK rarefaction, the Chao1 estimator, and Recon v2.1 estimates of unobserved clonotypes. Generation probabilities for all TCRbeta clonotypes obtained by the gDNA method from a handful of donors were computed using OLGA. Here the immuneACCESS table is served through TCRdb, limited to in-frame sequences with V and J called. Missing clones are a known gap in these copies; in checked studies unresolved V genes cover under half, and the rest lacks a known reason. From that table come the V and J calls and clone size; the DNA was used to work out D and trimming. This sample is represented by some 2,000,000 clones; 85% to 95% of them were singletons. The ten largest clones capture around 0.13% of the sample.

Including cysteine and phenylalanine, the CDR3 has 16 amino acids. Only the CDR3 portion is preserved as DNA: 48 bases, with reading frame beginning at the first base. The junction shows trimming of 0 bases on V and 0 bases on J, plus 9 bases between the germline ends. Taken from the germline V gene, the CDR1 and CDR2 loops are SGHTS and YDEGEE. Healthy HIV-negative adults with no recently reported acute infections or vaccinations were included as donors. All donors were Caucasian adults living in Nashville, Tennessee, USA. Magnetic negative selection was used to enrich CD4+ T cells, after which naive cells were positively selected on CD45RA and the negative fraction became the memory subset. Blood was obtained by leukapheresis, after which PBMCs were separated by Ficoll-Histopaque density gradient centrifugation and cryopreserved in liquid nitrogen vapor phase. Analytical flow cytometry was used to check the purity and quantity of every magnetically sorted T cell population. Each sorted fraction had its genomic DNA isolated and then quantified by UV absorbance on a Nanodrop 2000c.

About this clone: Its antigen is unknown. It has no much larger one-base neighbor in the sample; base qualities were not kept.

Overall study outcomes, separate from this receptor: Based on pairwise subsampling, the degree of clonotype sharing among donors was expected to be affected by sequencing depth. Sharing across several donors was observed for approximately 5% of naive CD4, under 4% of naive CD8, about 2.3% of memory CD4, and approximately 0.41% of memory CD8 clonotypes. Even with the large sequencing depth, rarefaction of the sorted-subset datasets indicated that sequencing was incomplete. Higher generation probabilities were observed for clonotypes shared by all four sorted-subset donors than for non-shared clonotypes. Because the study included only a small number of donors, the genetic and exposure-history diversity represented was limited. Estimated clonotype richness was generally larger for naive than for memory subsets. Sampling was restricted to blood, and TCR repertoires in tissue are likely to differ from TCR repertoires in blood.

This sequence was found in a man between 18 and 35 years old in good health. Rearrangement joined TRBV5-8 to TRBJ1-4; a weak D assignment points to TRBD1 (6 bases agree). Sample: naive CD4+ T cells sorted from blood. The sample's cell subset or site, from its label and the paper: CD45RA+ positively selected. DNA sequence: TGTGCCAGCAGCTTGGATTGGACAGCAACTAATGAAAAACTGTTTTTT. Its coded protein is CASSLDWTATNEKLFF.